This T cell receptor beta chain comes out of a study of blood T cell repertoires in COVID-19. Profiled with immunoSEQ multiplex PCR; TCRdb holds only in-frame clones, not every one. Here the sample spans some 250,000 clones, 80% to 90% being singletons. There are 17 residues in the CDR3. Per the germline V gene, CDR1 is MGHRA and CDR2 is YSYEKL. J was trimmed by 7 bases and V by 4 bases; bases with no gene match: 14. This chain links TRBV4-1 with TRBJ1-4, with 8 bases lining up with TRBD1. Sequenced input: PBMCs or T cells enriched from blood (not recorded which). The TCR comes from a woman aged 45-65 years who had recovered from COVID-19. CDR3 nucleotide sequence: TGCGCCAGCAGCCGCCAGGACAGGGCAATTTTAGGTGAAAAACTGTTTTTT. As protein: CASSRQDRAILGEKLFF.